Below, one T cell receptor beta chain is given with its context. Construction of TCR beta libraries relied on iRepertoire HTBI primers and on Arm-PCR targeting CDR3 regions. Via MiXCR, TCRdb re-called the multiplex PCR reads, giving one row per CDR3 protein. The sample lists 510,000 or so distinct CDR3 sequences; about 11% were seen once. Time point reported: newly diagnosed GD, antithyroid drugs for less than 3 months. From PBMCs, RNA was extracted and then used to make the TCR library. This sample is part of a study of regulatory T cells in long-lasting Graves disease. The germline V gene encodes CDR1 MDHEN and CDR2 SYDVKM. The CDR3 consists of 12 residues. Trimming at V came to 5 bases and at J to 9 bases, leaving 3 bases not matched to a gene. These data were likewise used in another study, on T cells in Graves' hyperthyroidism and ophthalmopathy.

This sample comprised peripheral blood mononuclear cells (PBMCs), obtained at new diagnosis, from a patient treated with antithyroid drugs. This receptor was obtained from a woman aged 25 to 45 with Graves disease. This rearrangement joins TRBV28 to TRBJ2-1; 8 bases align to TRBD1. The CDR3 loop is CASSVTGAEQFF. Here the CDR3 DNA reads TGTGCCAGCAGTGTGACAGGGGCTGAGCAGTTCTTC.